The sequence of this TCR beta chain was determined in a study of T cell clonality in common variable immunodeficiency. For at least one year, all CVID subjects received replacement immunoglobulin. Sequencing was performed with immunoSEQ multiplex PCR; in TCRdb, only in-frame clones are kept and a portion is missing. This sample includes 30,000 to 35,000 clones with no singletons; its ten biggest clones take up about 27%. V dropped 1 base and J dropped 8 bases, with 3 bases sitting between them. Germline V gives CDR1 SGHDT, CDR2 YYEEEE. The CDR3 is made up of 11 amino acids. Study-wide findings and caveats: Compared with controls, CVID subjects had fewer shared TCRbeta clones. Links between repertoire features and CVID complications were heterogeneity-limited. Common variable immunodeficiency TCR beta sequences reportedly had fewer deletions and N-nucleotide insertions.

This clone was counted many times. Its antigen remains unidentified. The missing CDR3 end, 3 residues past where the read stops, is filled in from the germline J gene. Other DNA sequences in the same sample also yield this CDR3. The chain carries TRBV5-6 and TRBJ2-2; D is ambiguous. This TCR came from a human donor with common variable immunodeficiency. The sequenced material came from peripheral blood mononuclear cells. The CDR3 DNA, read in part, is TGTGCCAGCAGCTTGTTAGGGGAG. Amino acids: CASSLLGE. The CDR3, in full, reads CASSLLGELFF.